The 30 T cell receptor beta chains given below trace back to one sample, sequenced in a study of blood T cell repertoires in COVID-19. Libraries were prepared by immunoSEQ multiplex PCR; TCRdb keeps only in-frame clonotypes and omits some of them. Here the sample spans around 310,000 clones, under 90% being singletons. Sample: PBMCs or T cells enriched from blood (not recorded which). Receptor source: a woman aged 30 to 39 who had recovered from COVID-19.

The genes are TRBV4-2 and TRBJ2-2; 7 bases fit TRBD2. The V and J ends lost 1 base and 5 bases, in that order; junction bases with no gene match: 10. The CDR3 runs to 17 residues. Germline CDR1 is LGHNA and CDR2 is YNFKEQ. Written as DNA, the CDR3 is TGTGCCAGCAGCCAAGTGCCTAGCGGAGCCTTTACCGGGGAGCTGTTTTTT. The encoded protein is CASSQVPSGAFTGELFF.

This clone was detected once. The chain combines TRBV15 with TRBJ2-4; TRBD2 agrees at 7 bases. V dropped 7 bases and J dropped 8; count of bases not matched to a gene: 14. The CDR3 is made up of 15 amino acids. Looked up from germline, CDR1 is LNHNV and CDR2 is YYDKDF (reference sequence). Here the CDR3 reads CATTGGGNSADIQYF. The CDR3 coding sequence is TGTGCCACCACCGGCGGGGGAAACTCTGCGGACATTCAGTACTTC. The full variable domain, with the rest looked up from reference TRBV15 and TRBJ2-4, is DAMVIQNPRYQVTQFGKPVTLSCSQTLNHNVMYWYQQKSSQAPKLLFHYYDKDFNNEADTPDNFQSRRPNTSFCFLDIRSPGLGDTAMYLCATTGGGNSADIQYFGAGTRLSVL.

The V call is TRBV10-3, the J call TRBJ2-2, with 9 bases matching TRBD2. Per germline, CDR1 ENHRY and CDR2 SYGVKD. This CDR3 contains 15 residues. J lost 1 base, V lost 10 bases, and 7 bases had no gene match. In DNA, the CDR3 is TGTGCCACCACCGAGACTAGCGGGAACACCGGGGAGCTGTTTTTT. Residues: CATTETSGNTGELFF.

The chain employs TRBV30 and TRBJ1-2, with D possibly TRBD1 on 6 matching bases. V was clipped by 0 bases and J by 8 bases, with 22 bases between them. Germline V gene lookup returns CDR1 GTSNPN and CDR2 SVGIG (reference sequence). This CDR3 is 16 amino acids long. CDR3 residues: CAWSVLRGSPSRGYTF. CDR3 DNA: TGTGCCTGGAGTGTGTTAAGGGGGTCCCCCTCCAGGGGCTACACCTTC.

The V and J genes are TRBV18 and TRBJ1-6; D gene ambiguous. The V end was cut by 1 base, the J end by 0 bases, with 10 bases between. Germline V gene sequence: CDR1 KGHSH, CDR2 LQKENI. The CDR3 length is 17 residues. CDR3 sequence: CASSPRGGSSYNSPLHF. CDR3 bases: TGTGCCAGCTCACCACGTGGAGGGAGCTCCTATAATTCACCCCTCCACTTT. Supplemented by reference TRBV18 and TRBJ1-6, the full variable domain reads NAGVMQNPRHLVRRRGQEARLRCSPMKGHSHVYWYRQLPEEGLKFMVYLQKENIIDESGMPKERFSAEFPKEGPSILRIQQVVRGDSAAYFCASSPRGGSSYNSPLHFGNGTRLTVT.

This clone is a singleton in its sample. This chain connects TRBV6-2 or TRBV6-3 to TRBJ1-3, with a weak D call TRBD1 (5 bases). Germline values: CDR1 MNHEY, CDR2 SVGEGT. V dropped 2 bases and J dropped 2 bases, with 10 bases sitting between them. The CDR3 loop spans 15 amino acids. The CDR3 bases are TGTGCCAGCAGTTACAGGGGATCCCCTGGAAACACCATATATTTT. Amino acid sequence: CASSYRGSPGNTIYF.

As DNA, the CDR3 is TGTGCCAGTAGGGGACTAGCGGGAGGGCGGGAGACCCAGTACTTC. This translates into CASRGLAGGRETQYF. The chain has TRBV19 and TRBJ2-5; 16 bases fit TRBD2. This CDR3 spans 15 amino acids. Germline loops: CDR1 LNHDA, CDR2 SQIVND (reference sequence). With V trimmed by 6 bases and J by 5 bases, 3 bases remained unmatched. Full variable domain (missing parts from reference TRBV19 and TRBJ2-5): DGGITQSPKYLFRKEGQNVTLSCEQNLNHDAMYWYRQDPGQGLRLIYYSQIVNDFQKGDIAEGYSVSREKKESFPLTVTSAQKNPTAFYLCASRGLAGGRETQYFGPGTRLLVL.

The J gene is TRBJ2-1, the V gene TRBV11-2; tentatively, D is TRBD2 (5 bases). CDR1 is SGHAT and CDR2 is FQNNGV in the germline V gene. This CDR3 spans 19 amino acids. Trimming pared 3 bases from V and 2 bases from J, leaving 23 bases between. CDR3: CASSFPRRGRAGPYNEQFF. For the CDR3, the DNA is TGTGCCAGCAGCTTTCCGAGGAGAGGTCGGGCGGGCCCCTACAATGAGCAGTTCTTC.

This clone was detected a few times. The V call is TRBV5-4, the J call TRBJ2-7, with TRBD2 identical over 11 bases. The CDR3 loop spans 15 amino acids. J was trimmed by 6 bases and V by 0 bases; bases with no gene match: 5. Germline V gene data show CDR1 as SGHNT and CDR2 as YYREEE (reference sequence). CDR3 region: CASSLELAGAGEQYF. CDR3 DNA sequence: TGTGCCAGCAGCTTGGAACTAGCGGGAGCCGGCGAGCAGTACTTC.

The rearrangement joins TRBV4-1 to TRBJ2-7; TRBD2 aligns across 11 bases. V trimming: 1 base; J trimming: 2 bases; junction bases outside the gene matches: 7. The germline V gene encodes CDR1 MGHRA and CDR2 YSYEKL. The CDR3 is 17 residues long. The CDR3 DNA sequence: TGCGCCAGCAGCCAAGTGGAGACACTAGCGGGGGCCTACGAGCAGTACTTC. This gives the protein CASSQVETLAGAYEQYF.

V is TRBV3-1 (or the pseudogene TRBV3-2) and J is TRBJ2-7; 8 nucleotides line up with TRBD1. This CDR3 comprises 16 residues. V lost 3 bases to trimming and J lost 5 bases; unmatched junction nucleotides: 12. From germline, CDR1 is LGHDT and CDR2 YNNKEL (reference sequence). This CDR3 reads CASSHGGQDFGDEQYF. CDR3 bases: TGTGCCAGCAGCCACGGGGGACAGGACTTTGGGGACGAGCAGTACTTC.

V gene TRBV19 combines with J gene TRBJ2-7; 10 nucleotides align to TRBD1. The CDR3 covers 15 residues. CDR1 is LNHDA, CDR2 SQIVND, per germline (reference sequence). The ends lost 4 bases at V and 4 bases at J; junction bases unmatched: 7. Written as DNA, the CDR3 is TGTGCCAGTAGTAGAGCCTGGACAGGGGGTTACGAGCAGTACTTC. Amino acids: CASSRAWTGGYEQYF.

This clone appeared a single time. The rearrangement uses TRBV9 and TRBJ2-1; D is unresolved. The CDR3 spans 15 residues. V was shortened by 0 bases and J by 5 bases, with 12 bases between the two germline ends. Germline CDR1 is SGDLS and CDR2 is YYNGEE. The CDR3 protein is CASSVESNRNNEQFF. DNA of the CDR3: TGTGCCAGCAGCGTAGAGTCTAATCGAAACAATGAGCAGTTCTTC.

This chain joins TRBV5-4 and TRBJ1-6; D is undetermined. Looked up from germline, CDR1 is SGHNT and CDR2 is YYREEE (reference sequence). This CDR3 has 15 amino acids. V lost 0 bases and J lost 7, with 11 bases in between. The CDR3 here is CASSLVTNTNSPLHF. Here the CDR3 DNA reads TGTGCCAGCAGCTTGGTCACTAACACGAATTCACCCCTCCACTTT.

V gene TRBV6-5 combines with J gene TRBJ1-3; D uncertain. This CDR3 has 15 residues. Germline CDR1 reads MNHEY; CDR2 reads SVGAGI. The germline V and J ends were trimmed by 2 bases and 4 bases, with 12 bases remaining between them. In DNA, the CDR3 is TGTGCCAGCAGTTACGGGAGGGAGGCCGGAAACACCATATATTTT. Protein product: CASSYGREAGNTIYF.

This chain connects TRBV5-1 to TRBJ1-5; 9 bases map to TRBD1. Trimming took 4 bases from V and 7 from J; bases not matched to a gene: 6. Looked up from germline, CDR1 is SGHRS and CDR2 is YFSETQ. The CDR3 spans 14 residues. In nucleotides, the CDR3 is TGCGCCAGCAGCGGGGGACAGGGCGGGCAGCCCCAGCATTTT. Translation: CASSGGQGGQPQHF.

The rearrangement uses TRBV5-1 and TRBJ1-4; D might be TRBD1 (5 bases). Trimming removed 4 bases from V and 4 bases from J, with 8 bases in between. CDR3 length: 13 residues. Germline CDR1 SGHRS, CDR2 YFSETQ. CDR3 DNA: TGCGCCAGCAGCGAGGGACTTAATGAAAAACTGTTTTTT. Amino acid sequence: CASSEGLNEKLFF.

The J gene is TRBJ2-2, the V gene TRBV4-2; 11 nucleotides align to TRBD1. Looked up from germline, CDR1 is LGHNA and CDR2 is YNFKEQ. The CDR3 contains 14 residues. V lost 8 bases to trimming and J lost 6 bases; unmatched junction nucleotides: 5. CDR3 sequence (DNA): TGTGCCAGCCGAGGACAGGGGGCGTCCGGGGAGCTGTTTTTT. It yields the protein CASRGQGASGELFF.

The V call is TRBV9, the J call TRBJ2-3, with no clear D. This CDR3 has 16 residues. The germline V gene has CDR1 SGDLS and CDR2 YYNGEE. V was cut by 4 bases and J by 3 bases, with 18 bases left in between. The CDR3 nucleotides are TGTGCCAGCAGCCCTCCCGTGAACCAACTTACAGATACGCAGTATTTT. As protein: CASSPPVNQLTDTQYF.

The chain links TRBV7-9 to TRBJ2-5, with 13 nucleotides matching TRBD2. The length of the CDR3 is 18 residues. The V gene's germline CDR1 is SEHNR and CDR2 FQNEAQ (reference sequence). Losses at the gene ends were 5 bases for V and 4 bases for J; bases not matched to a gene: 13. CDR3 DNA: TGTGCCAGCAGCAAATTTTCAACTAGCGGGAGGGCCCGAGAGACCCAGTACTTC. Translation gives CASSKFSTSGRARETQYF. The variable domain in full, completed from reference TRBV7-9 and TRBJ2-5, reads DTGVSQNPRHKITKRGQNVTFRCDPISEHNRLYWYRQTLGQGPEFLTYFQNEAQLEKSRLLSDRFSAERPKGSFSTLEIQRTEQGDSAMYLCASSKFSTSGRARETQYFGPGTRLLVL.

V is TRBV29-1 and J is TRBJ2-3, with TRBD2 as a possible D gene (5 bases). From germline, CDR1 is SQVTM and CDR2 ANQGSEA. The V end was cut by 6 bases, the J end by 0 bases, with 10 bases between. This CDR3 contains 13 residues. The chain's CDR3 is CSVTGYSTDTQYF. The CDR3 bases are TGCAGCGTCACGGGGTATAGCACAGATACGCAGTATTTT.

The gene calls are TRBV6-4 and TRBJ1-1, with a weak D call TRBD1 (6 bases). V was cut by 2 bases and J by 10 bases, with 14 bases left in between. CDR3 length: 13 amino acids. Germline assignment: CDR1 MRHNA and CDR2 SNTAGT. CDR3 nucleotide sequence: TGTGCCAGCAGTGACCAACGGGACATGAGAGCTTTCTTT. Residues: CASSDQRDMRAFF.

This sequence joins TRBV6-4 and TRBJ2-3; D may be TRBD1 (7 bases). V was trimmed by 0 bases and J by 2 bases, leaving 21 bases between them. Germline V gene sequence: CDR1 MRHNA, CDR2 SNTAGT. The CDR3 is 19 amino acids. The CDR3 DNA reads TGTGCCAGCAGTGACTCCACAGGGGCGGGAACGATCTTCACAGATACGCAGTATTTT. Translating gives CASSDSTGAGTIFTDTQYF.

The chain carries TRBV12-3 or TRBV12-4 and TRBJ2-1, with unresolved D. This CDR3 comprises 12 residues. The V gene lost 5 bases and the J gene lost 2 bases, with 4 bases spanning the gap. The CDR3 nucleotides are TGTGCCAGCAGTGTCACCTACAATGAGCAGTTCTTC. Protein product: CASSVTYNEQFF.

This clone was counted once. Other DNA sequences in the sample encode the same CDR3. The V gene is TRBV10-2, the J gene TRBJ2-7; 8 nucleotides line up with TRBD1. This CDR3 is 13 amino acids long. Germline-derived CDR1 and CDR2 are WSHSY and SAAADI. J lost 5 bases, V lost 5 bases, and 5 bases had no gene match. Written as DNA, the CDR3 is TGCGCCAGCAGTACGGACAGGGCAAACGAGCAGTACTTC. Translation: CASSTDRANEQYF.

V usage is TRBV4-2 and J usage is TRBJ2-3; D ambiguous. This CDR3 is built from 18 residues. Looked up from germline, CDR1 is LGHNA and CDR2 is YNFKEQ. The V and J ends lost 0 bases and 0 bases respectively, with 16 bases between them. The CDR3 loop is CASSQERLSLYSTDTQYF. The CDR3 region has the DNA TGTGCCAGCAGCCAAGAGAGACTCTCCCTGTATAGCACAGATACGCAGTATTTT.

The chain joins TRBV5-1 to TRBJ2-3, with TRBD1 as a possible D gene (6 bases). Deletions cut 3 bases from V and 2 bases from J, with 16 bases between. This CDR3 region has 16 residues. Germline V gene data show CDR1 as SGHRS and CDR2 as YFSETQ. DNA for the CDR3: TGCGCCAGCAGCTCCGCGACAGGTGGATTCACAGATACGCAGTATTTT. Its translation: CASSSATGGFTDTQYF.

The rearrangement links TRBV4-2 to TRBJ1-2; D gene unclear. This CDR3 is 16 amino acids long. With 4 bases removed from V and 4 bases from J, the gap between germline ends came to 19 bases. CDR1 and CDR2 (germline): LGHNA, YNFKEQ. This CDR3 is CASSPQEGGFSYGYTF. The CDR3 bases are TGTGCCAGCAGCCCCCAGGAGGGAGGGTTCAGCTATGGCTACACCTTC.

The rearrangement uses TRBV27 and TRBJ1-1; 8 bases match TRBD1. Trimming cost V 6 bases and J 0 bases; bases outside gene matches: 12. The CDR3 is 17 amino acids. Germline CDR1 is MNHEY and CDR2 is SMNVEV (reference sequence). CDR3: CASRQTRTGWMNTEAFF. The CDR3 DNA follows: TGTGCCAGCAGGCAAACGCGGACAGGGTGGATGAACACTGAAGCTTTCTTT.

The chain is built from TRBV9 and TRBJ2-3, with D maybe TRBD1 (6 bases). Trimming left V 3 bases short and J 6 bases short, with 17 bases between. Germline assignment: CDR1 SGDLS and CDR2 YYNGEE. This CDR3 spans 15 amino acids. This CDR3 is CASSADRSSFDTQYF. Here the CDR3 DNA reads TGTGCCAGCAGCGCCGACAGGTCTTCATTTGATACGCAGTATTTT.